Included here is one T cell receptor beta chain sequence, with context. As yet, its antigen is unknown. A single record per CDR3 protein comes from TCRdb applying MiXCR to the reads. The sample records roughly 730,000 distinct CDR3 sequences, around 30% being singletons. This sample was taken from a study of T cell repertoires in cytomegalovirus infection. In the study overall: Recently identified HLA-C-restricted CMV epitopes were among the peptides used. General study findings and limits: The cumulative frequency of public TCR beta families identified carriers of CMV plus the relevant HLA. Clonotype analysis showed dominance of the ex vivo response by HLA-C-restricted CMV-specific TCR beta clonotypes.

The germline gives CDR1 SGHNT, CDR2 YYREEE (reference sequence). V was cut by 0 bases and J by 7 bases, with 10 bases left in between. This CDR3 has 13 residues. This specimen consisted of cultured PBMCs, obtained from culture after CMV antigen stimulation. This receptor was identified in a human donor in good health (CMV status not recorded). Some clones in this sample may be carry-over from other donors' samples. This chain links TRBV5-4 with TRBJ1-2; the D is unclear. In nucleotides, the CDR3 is TGTGCCAGCAGCTTGGAGTCAGGTGGTGGCTACACCTTC. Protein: CASSLESGGGYTF.